A single sample gave rise to the 8 T cell receptor beta chains below, sequenced in a study of blood T cells in healthy people across ages. Alongside a J-beta primer mix, a sample-barcoded 5' primer served in a second PCR lasting about 7 to 11 cycles. TCRdb recomputed calls from the 5' RACE reads with MiXCR, one row per CDR3 protein. The sample has about 1.8 million distinct CDR3 sequences, approximately 50% seen once. Sequencing used blood. These receptors all come from a middle-aged woman in good health.

The chain couples TRBV20-1 to TRBJ2-4; 8 bases align to TRBD1. The V segment lost 3 bases and the J segment 0 bases; nucleotides outside the gene matches: 7. From germline, CDR1 is DFQATT and CDR2 SNEGSKA (reference sequence). CDR3 size: 16 residues. CDR3 residues: CSARARQGIAKNIQYF. The CDR3 DNA reads as TGCAGTGCTAGGGCCAGACAGGGGATAGCCAAAAACATTCAGTACTTC.

V gene TRBV29-1 combines with J gene TRBJ2-1; possible D gene TRBD2, 7 bases. CDR3 size: 14 residues. Germline CDR1 SQVTM, CDR2 ANQGSEA. V lost 7 bases to trimming and J lost 7 bases, with 20 bases between them. In DNA, the CDR3 is TGCAGCGCCATGTGGTGGGGGGGCCAGAATGAGCAGTTCTTC. Translated, it gives CSAMWWGGQNEQFF.

The rearrangement uses TRBV28 and TRBJ2-4; tentatively, D is TRBD2 (6 bases). There are 14 residues in the CDR3. The V gene lost 6 bases and the J gene lost 0 bases, with 9 bases spanning the gap. The germline gives CDR1 MDHEN, CDR2 SYDVKM. Here the CDR3 reads CASRSGGAKNIQYF. In DNA, the CDR3 is TGTGCCAGCAGGTCCGGGGGAGCCAAAAACATTCAGTACTTC.

Comments on this clonotype: This clone may be a read error of a much larger clone one base away. The CDR3 bases are TGTGCCTGCAGTCTCAGGGAGTCTGGGGCCAACGTCCTGACTTTC. Translated: CACSLRESGANVLTF. The rearrangement joins TRBV27 to TRBJ2-6, with D possibly called TRBD1 or TRBD2 (5 bases each). CDR1 is MNHEY and CDR2 is SMNVEV in the germline V gene (reference sequence). This CDR3 comprises 15 residues.

This clonotype was observed a handful of times. This chain uses TRBV20-1 with TRBJ2-3; D is perhaps TRBD2 (5 bases). The CDR3 is made up of 16 amino acids. Deletions cut 3 bases from V and 5 bases from J, with 21 bases between. CDR1 DFQATT and CDR2 SNEGSKA come from the germline V gene (reference sequence). Here the CDR3 reads CSARSPSHPSGDTQYF. The CDR3 DNA reads as TGCAGTGCTAGGTCTCCTAGCCACCCATCTGGAGATACGCAGTATTTT.

The J gene is TRBJ2-2, the V gene TRBV7-2, with TRBD2 as a possible D gene (6 bases). With 0 bases removed from V and 2 bases from J, the gap between germline ends came to 7 bases. There are 15 residues in the CDR3. CDR1 is SGHTA and CDR2 is FQGNSA in the germline V gene. The CDR3 here is CASSLALANTGELFF. CDR3 sequence (DNA): TGTGCCAGCAGCTTAGCACTAGCCAACACCGGGGAGCTGTTTTTT.

This clonotype was counted only a few times. The rearrangement links TRBV29-1 to TRBJ2-5; D is perhaps TRBD1 (5 bases). V was shortened by 3 bases and J by 2 bases, with 10 bases between the two germline ends. This CDR3 has 13 amino acids. CDR1 is SQVTM and CDR2 is ANQGSEA in the germline V gene. CDR3: CSVESGWQETQYF. CDR3 DNA: TGCAGCGTTGAGTCAGGGTGGCAAGAGACCCAGTACTTC.

In this sample, this clonotype turned up a few times. The chain links TRBV15 to TRBJ2-1; TRBD1 aligns across 7 bases. V shed 2 bases, J shed 5 bases, and the junction held 12 bases outside the gene matches. The CDR3 covers 17 residues. Germline V gene data show CDR1 as LNHNV and CDR2 as YYDKDF (reference sequence). CDR3 amino acids: CATSRQGGPGRNNEQFF. The CDR3 nucleotides read TGTGCCACCAGCAGACAAGGGGGCCCGGGCAGGAACAATGAGCAGTTCTTC.